Sequencing of this T cell receptor (beta chain) was carried out in a study of T cell changes during pregnancy in multiple sclerosis. Libraries were prepared by immunoSEQ multiplex PCR; TCRdb keeps only in-frame clonotypes and omits some of them. The sample lists more than 85,000 clones, over 85% occurring once. This clone was recorded only once. The specimen comprised peripheral blood, sampled in the second trimester of pregnancy. The receptor was derived from a female donor with multiple sclerosis, enrolled in a pregnancy study.

CDR3 region: CASSFGLAGGPEQYF. The CDR3 coding sequence is TGCGCCAGCAGCTTCGGACTAGCGGGAGGGCCCGAGCAGTACTTC. The rearrangement joins TRBV5-1 to TRBJ2-7, with 15 bases matching TRBD2. The CDR3 is 15 amino acids. Germline V gene data show CDR1 as SGHRS and CDR2 as YFSETQ. With 2 bases clipped from V and 6 bases from J, the junction kept 3 bases outside the gene matches.